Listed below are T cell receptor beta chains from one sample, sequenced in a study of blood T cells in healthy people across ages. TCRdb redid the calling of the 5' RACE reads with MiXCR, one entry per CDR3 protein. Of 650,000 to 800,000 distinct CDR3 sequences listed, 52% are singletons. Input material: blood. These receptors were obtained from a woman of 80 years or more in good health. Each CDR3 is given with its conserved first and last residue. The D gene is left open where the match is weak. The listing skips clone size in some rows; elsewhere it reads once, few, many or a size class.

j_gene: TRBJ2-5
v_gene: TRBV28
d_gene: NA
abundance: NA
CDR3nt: TGTGCCAGCAGTTTAAGCCTCCAGGGGGGGAAGACCCAGTACTTC
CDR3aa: CASSLSLQGGKTQYF

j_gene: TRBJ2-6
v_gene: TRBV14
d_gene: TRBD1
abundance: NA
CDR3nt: TGTGCCAGCAGCCCTACAGGGGGCTCTGGGGCCAACGTCCTGACTTTC
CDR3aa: CASSPTGGSGANVLTF

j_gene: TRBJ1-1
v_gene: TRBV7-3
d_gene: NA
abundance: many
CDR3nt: TGTGCCAGCAGCTTTAGGGCCACCACTGAAGCTTTCTTT
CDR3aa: CASSFRATTEAFF

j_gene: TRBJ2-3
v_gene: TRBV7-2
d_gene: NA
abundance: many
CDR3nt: TGTGCCAGCAGCTTAGGTTGGGGGGCAGATACGCAGTATTTT
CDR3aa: CASSLGWGADTQYF

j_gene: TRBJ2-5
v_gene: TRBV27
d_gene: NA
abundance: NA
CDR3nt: TGTGCCAGCAGCAGTTACGGGGCGGGAGAGACCCAGTACTTC
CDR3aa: CASSSYGAGETQYF

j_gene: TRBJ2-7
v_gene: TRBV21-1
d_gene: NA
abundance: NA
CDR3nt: TGTGCCAGCAGCAAAGCGGGGGCCCTCAATCTCCCTTACTACGAGCAGTACTTC
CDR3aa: CASSKAGALNLPYYEQYF

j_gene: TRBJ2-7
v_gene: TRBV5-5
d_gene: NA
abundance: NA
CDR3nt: TGTACCAGCAGCTTCCCGACAGGTCCCTACGAGCAGTACTTC
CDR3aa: CTSSFPTGPYEQYF

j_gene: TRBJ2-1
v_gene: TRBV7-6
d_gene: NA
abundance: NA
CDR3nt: TGTGCCAGCAGCCGATTGGACTGGAGCTCCTACAATGAGCAGTTCTTC
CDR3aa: CASSRLDWSSYNEQFF

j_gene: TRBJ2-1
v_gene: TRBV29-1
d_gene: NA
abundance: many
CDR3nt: TGCAGCGTTGCTGGACAGCTTGACAATGAGCAGTTCTTC
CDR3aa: CSVAGQLDNEQFF

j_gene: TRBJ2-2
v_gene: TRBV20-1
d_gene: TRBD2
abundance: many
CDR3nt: TGCAGTGCACTAGCGGGAGGGGTCGGGGAGCTGTTTTTT
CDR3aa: CSALAGGVGELFF

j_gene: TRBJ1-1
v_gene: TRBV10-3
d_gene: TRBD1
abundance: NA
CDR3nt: TGTGCCATCAGTGTTCTACAGGGGGCGAGCACTGAAGCTTTCTTT
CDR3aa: CAISVLQGASTEAFF

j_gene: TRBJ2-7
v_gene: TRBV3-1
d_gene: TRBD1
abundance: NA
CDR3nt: TGTGCCAGCAGCCACCGACAGGGGACCGAGCAGTACTTC
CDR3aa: CASSHRQGTEQYF

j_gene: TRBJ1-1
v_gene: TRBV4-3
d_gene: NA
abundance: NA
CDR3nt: TGCGCCAGCAGGGCGGGGGAGTGGAACACTGAAGCTTTCTTT
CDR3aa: CASRAGEWNTEAFF

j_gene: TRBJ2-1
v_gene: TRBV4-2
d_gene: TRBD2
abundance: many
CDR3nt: TGTGCCAGCAGCCAGTTAGCGGGGGGGACCTACAATGAGCAGTTCTTC
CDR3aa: CASSQLAGGTYNEQFF

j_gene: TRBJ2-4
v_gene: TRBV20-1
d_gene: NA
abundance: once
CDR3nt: TGCAGTGCTAGTATCGGTCTCTCGAATCAGTACTTC
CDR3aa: CSASIGLSNQYF

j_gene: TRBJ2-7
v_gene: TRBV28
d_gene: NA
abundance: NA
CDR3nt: TGTGCCAGCAGCTGGCCACAGGGTCCGCACTACGAGCAGTACTTC
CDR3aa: CASSWPQGPHYEQYF

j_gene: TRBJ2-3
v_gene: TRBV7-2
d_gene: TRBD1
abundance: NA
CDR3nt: TGTGCCAGCAGCTTATTCGGACAGGGCGCAGATACGCAGTATTTT
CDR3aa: CASSLFGQGADTQYF

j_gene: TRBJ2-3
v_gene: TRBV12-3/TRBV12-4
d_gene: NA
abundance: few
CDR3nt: TGTGCCAGCGCGCCGTTCGGGGGCTGGGCAGATACGCAGTATTTT
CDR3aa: CASAPFGGWADTQYF

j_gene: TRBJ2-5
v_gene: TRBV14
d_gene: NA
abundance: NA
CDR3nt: TGTGCCAGCAGCCAATTCACACAAGAGACCCAGTACTTC
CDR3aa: CASSQFTQETQYF

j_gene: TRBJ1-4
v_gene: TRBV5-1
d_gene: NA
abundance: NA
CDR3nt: TGCGCCAGCAGCTTCTTGGACAGCACGGATGGTGAAAAACTGTTTTTT
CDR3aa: CASSFLDSTDGEKLFF

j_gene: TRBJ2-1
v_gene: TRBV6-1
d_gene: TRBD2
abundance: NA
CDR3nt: TGTGCCAGCAGCTTTAAGACTAGCGGGGCGGGAGAGCAGTTCTTC
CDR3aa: CASSFKTSGAGEQFF

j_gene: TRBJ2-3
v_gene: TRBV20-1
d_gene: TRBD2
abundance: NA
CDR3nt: TGCAGTGCTCGAACGCATAGCGGGAATTCAGATACGCAGTATTTT
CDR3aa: CSARTHSGNSDTQYF

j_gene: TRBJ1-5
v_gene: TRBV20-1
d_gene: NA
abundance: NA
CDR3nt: TGCAGTGCTAGAGATGCGAACCCTGCCAAGCCCCAGCATTTT
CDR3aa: CSARDANPAKPQHF

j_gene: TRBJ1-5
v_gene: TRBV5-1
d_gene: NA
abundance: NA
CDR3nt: TGCGCCATCAGCTTGGAAGCGGGTCAGCCCCAGCATTTT
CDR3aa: CAISLEAGQPQHF

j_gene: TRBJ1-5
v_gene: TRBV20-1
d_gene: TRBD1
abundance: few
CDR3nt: TGCAGTGCTAGAGTCTGGGACAGGGGAGGTTTTGGCAATCAGCCCCAGCATTTT
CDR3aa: CSARVWDRGGFGNQPQHF